The source of this TCR beta chain is a study of PD-1 blockade in classical Hodgkin lymphoma (dated by TCRdb to about 2020). For the study in its entirety: Nivolumab dosing was 3 mg/kg intravenously every 2 weeks, continuing until either disease progression or unacceptable toxicity. To define a peripheral blood immune signature of response to PD-1 blockade in classical Hodgkin lymphoma, the study combined TCR beta sequencing with CyTOF. What the work shows at the level of the full study, not this receptor alone: Lower diversity was seen in patients whose nivolumab began less than 1 year after ASCT, and these patients were left out of later analyses so that immune reconstitution would not confound the results. Newly diagnosed patients were reported to have lower baseline TCR diversity than healthy donors, and relapsed/refractory patients were reported to have lower baseline TCR diversity still. The study covered only a single clinical trial cohort, and the causes of the repertoire differences, possibly disease activity or prior therapy, were still not defined. CD4+ but not CD8+ TCR diversity rose significantly by C4D1 (p=0.0027 vs p=0.16), most apparent in complete responders (p=0.02). Trial patients achieving complete response had baseline diversity similar to newly diagnosed patients, whereas partial responders and progressors had significantly lower diversity.

Genomic DNA was isolated using the Qiagen DNeasy kit from unsorted PBMCs as well as from negatively selected CD4+ and CD8+ fractions. TCR beta CDR3 regions were subjected to amplification by immunoSEQ multiplex PCR with primers that anneal to V and J segments. A synthetic immune receptor repertoire was used to minimize amplification bias, and any remaining bias was removed computationally after sequencing. The study's processing was this. Custom Python scripts were used to quantify repertoire diversity as the Shannon entropy index. Unsorted, CD4+ and CD8+ repertoires were analyzed separately, except for combined analyses in which CD4+ and CD8+ sequences were merged in silico. Clonal expansion was defined as a frequency increase of at least 2-fold after treatment compared with C1D1, and clones undetected at baseline were assigned a pseudocount of 0.5. Clones with 0 or 1 copy at C1D1 were defined as singleton clones, while clones with 2 or more copies were defined as non-singleton clones. By matching protein sequences in sorted samples from the same patient, clones expanded in unsorted samples were annotated as CD4+, CD8+ or unknown. Diversity changes from C1D1 to C4D1 were tested in paired samples using Wilcoxon tests. TCRdb stores this immuneACCESS table with in-frame sequences only. Part of the clones is absent; in the studies checked, under half of the shortfall reflects unresolved V genes, and no reason is known for the rest. V and J calls and clone size follow that table, whereas D and trimming were derived from the DNA. The sample table records 65,000 to 95,000 clones; around 90% of these occur just once. The leading ten clones occupy less than 25% of the sample.

The time point label here, explained by the study, means: cycle 1 day 1 (C1D1), immediately before nivolumab initiation. Relapse after autologous stem cell transplantation had occurred in all trial patients, and cohorts A, B and C were distinguished by prior brentuximab vedotin exposure. The trial cohort comprised approximately 55 patients with relapsed/refractory classical Hodgkin lymphoma whose best overall responses were complete response, partial response or progressive disease. In the multi-cohort phase II CheckMate 205 trial, trial patients received single-agent nivolumab. An independent review committee assessed best overall response using the 2007 International Working Group response criteria. Trial PBMCs were collected immediately before nivolumab initiation (C1D1) and during therapy at cycle 2 day 1 and cycle 4 day 1. Peripheral blood was collected in 8 mL Vacutainer Cell Preparation Tubes, from which PBMCs were isolated by centrifugation and then cryopreserved.

The junction carries 21 bases between V and J, which are trimmed by 2 bases and 8 bases respectively. Via the germline V gene, CDR1 is MNHEY and CDR2 SVGAGI. Including the terminal cysteine and phenylalanine, the CDR3 comprises 16 residues. The kept DNA is CDR3 alone, 48 bases in frame from the first base. On this clone itself: No cognate antigen has been identified for it. No quality values exist for individual bases; no much larger clone is one base distant.

This sequence uses TRBV6-5 and TRBJ1-2, and the D gene may be TRBD1, 6 bases matching. The receptor was isolated from a human donor with classical Hodgkin lymphoma. The starting material was peripheral blood mononuclear cells (PBMCs), obtained at baseline. The nucleotides read TGTGCCAGCAGTTACATCTCTCTGGCAGGGGTGGGCGGCTACACCTTC. Translated, it gives CASSYISLAGVGGYTF.